This T cell receptor (beta chain) emerged from a study of human T cells and chemical hapten exposure. A word on this clonotype: Its antigen is still unknown.

The time point: patch test 1, 2 weeks after DPC sensitization. The treatment was: therapeutic diphenylcyclopropenone sensitization with weekly scalp DPC. Findings and limits, study-wide: It should be noted that donors had alopecia, so their immune response may differ from healthy people's.

The CDR3 is made up of 14 amino acids. The germline V and J ends were trimmed by 4 bases and 4 bases, with 14 bases remaining between them. The V gene's germline CDR1 is SGHAT and CDR2 FQNNGV. TCRdb used MiXCR to reprocess the RACE reads, holding one entry per CDR3 protein. The sample carries about 120,000 distinct CDR3 sequences, 9.5% to 13% recorded once. The starting material was whole blood, obtained in connection with sensitization to the hapten diphenylcyclopropenone (DPC). The chain couples TRBV11-2 to TRBJ2-7; D is possibly TRBD2 (5 bases). The clonotype comes from a woman between 50 and 59 years old with alopecia areata. Some clones in this sample may be carry-over from other donors' samples. The CDR3 nucleotides read TGTGCCAGCAGCTCCCCGAGGGCCCTATACGAGCAGTACTTC. Its translation: CASSSPRALYEQYF.